This T cell receptor beta chain was retrieved from a study of Tregs in tolerant kidney transplant recipients. Findings and limits, study-wide: Findings come from small patient numbers and require larger validation.

TCRdb's table, derived via immunoSEQ multiplex PCR, lists solely in-frame clones and lacks some. The sample records 100,000 to 120,000 clones, 90% being singletons. V lost 4 bases, J lost 4 bases, and 13 bases lay in between. Germline assignment: CDR1 LNHDA and CDR2 SQIVND (reference sequence). CDR3 length equals 14 residues. As for this clone: Its antigen is unknown.

The gene calls are TRBV19 and TRBJ2-5; D might be TRBD2 (6 bases). This sample comprised CD4+ T cells from blood, obtained before the transplant. The clonotype was recovered from a human donor who received a combined kidney and bone marrow transplant. The CDR3 nucleotides read TGTGCCAGTAGTACGGCGGGGCGAGGAGAGACCCAGTACTTC. It codes for CASSTAGRGETQYF.